A selection of T cell receptor beta chains follows, all from one sample in a study of long-term antiretroviral therapy in people with HIV. Some clones are missing from TCRdb's copy, which holds only in-frame ones; the method was immunoSEQ multiplex PCR. This repertoire shows approximately 36,000 clones, roughly 87% found once; its top ten account for 6% to 7%. Sequencing was performed on unsorted PBMCs, taken 0.6 years after starting antiretroviral therapy. The receptors shown here come from a man between 18 and 29 years old with HIV. Each CDR3 is given with its conserved first and last residue. Fields, in order: D gene, clone size, V gene, CDR3 length, J gene, CDR3 DNA, CDR3 protein. A D gene is named only where the DNA matches it firmly. The size of a clone is reported for some rows only, either as once, few or many, or as a class for expanded clones.

.	.	TRBV25-1	15	TRBJ2-4	TGTGCCAGCAGTCCAGCCGGGATAGCCAAAAACATTCAGTACTTC	CASSPAGIAKNIQYF
TRBD2	.	TRBV6-6	15	TRBJ2-7	TGTGCCAGCAGTTTCGGGCGGGAGGGCGTTTCCGAGCAGTACTTC	CASSFGREGVSEQYF
TRBD2	.	TRBV28	16	TRBJ2-2	TGTGCCAGCAGTTGGGGACTAGCGGGAGATGGCGGGGAGCTGTTTTTT	CASSWGLAGDGGELFF
TRBD2	once	TRBV18	14	TRBJ2-2	TGTGCCAGCTCACCGACTAGCGGGACCGGGGAGCTGTTTTTT	CASSPTSGTGELFF
.	.	TRBV7-7	13	TRBJ2-1	TGTGCTAGCAGTCGCGGACTATACAATGAGCAGTTCTTC	CASSRGLYNEQFF
.	few	TRBV10-2	13	TRBJ1-5	TGCGCCAGCAGCGTATCGGGCAATCAGCCCCAGCATTTT	CASSVSGNQPQHF
TRBD1	once	TRBV28	15	TRBJ1-4	TGTGCCAGCAGGCTGGGACAGGGGGCAGGAGAAAAACTGTTTTTT	CASRLGQGAGEKLFF
.	.	TRBV7-9	13	TRBJ1-1	TGTGCCAGCAGCCCGGGGTACAGCACTGAAGCTTTCTTT	CASSPGYSTEAFF
.	.	TRBV7-2	14	TRBJ2-1	TGTGCCAGCAGCTTACTCCGGGAACACAATGAGCAGTTCTTC	CASSLLREHNEQFF
TRBD1	once	TRBV27	14	TRBJ2-1	TGTGCCAGCAGTCCCTGGACAGGGAGCGAGGAGCAGTTCTTC	CASSPWTGSEEQFF
.	.	TRBV19	11	TRBJ1-1	TGTGCCAGTAGGTTTGGCACTGAAGCTTTCTTT	CASRFGTEAFF
TRBD1	.	TRBV5-1	13	TRBJ1-2	TGCGCCAGCAGCCACGACAGGGGGTATGGCTACACCTTC	CASSHDRGYGYTF
.	.	TRBV11-2	15	TRBJ1-4	TGTGCCAGCAGCTTACGGGGCACCCTTAATGAAAAACTGTTTTTT	CASSLRGTLNEKLFF
.	.	TRBV25-1	14	TRBJ2-3	TGTGCCAGCAGTGCCGGAAGGAGCACAGATACGCAGTATTTT	CASSAGRSTDTQYF
.	.	TRBV5-6	14	TRBJ2-7	TGTGCCAGCTCAAAGAGGCCGTCCTCCTACGAGCAGTACTTC	CASSKRPSSYEQYF
TRBD2	.	TRBV11-2	14	TRBJ2-3	TGTGCCAGCAGCTTTCGCGGGAGGGGGGATACGCAGTATTTT	CASSFRGRGDTQYF
.	.	TRBV28	14	TRBJ1-2	TGTGCCAGCACCCCGGTTGAAGCTAACTATGGCTACACCTTC	CASTPVEANYGYTF
.	.	TRBV5-8	13	TRBJ1-1	TGTGCCAGCAGCTTATTCCGGAACACTGAAGCTTTCTTT	CASSLFRNTEAFF
TRBD2	.	TRBV18	14	TRBJ2-7	TGTGCCAGCTCACCTGCGGGAGTCCCCTACGAGCAGTACTTC	CASSPAGVPYEQYF
.	.	TRBV19	12	TRBJ2-2	TGTGCCAGCAGTAGGGGGGCTGGGGAGCTGTTTTTT	CASSRGAGELFF
.	once	TRBV6-5	15	TRBJ2-7	TGTGCCAGCAGTCGTCGGACAGATAACTCCTACGAGCAGTACTTC	CASSRRTDNSYEQYF
.	.	TRBV11-3	11	TRBJ2-1	TGTGCCAGCAGCCCTGGGAATGAGCAGTTCTTC	CASSPGNEQFF
TRBD2	.	TRBV28	15	TRBJ2-3	TGTGCCAGCAGTTCCGGACTAGCGGGAGGGGATACGCAGTATTTT	CASSSGLAGGDTQYF
.	.	TRBV27	13	TRBJ1-3	TGTGCCAGCAGTCCCCCGGGTGGAAACACCATATATTTT	CASSPPGGNTIYF
TRBD1	.	TRBV5-1	15	TRBJ1-2	TGCGCCAGCAGCTTAGAAGGGACAGGGACCTATGGCTACACCTTC	CASSLEGTGTYGYTF
TRBD1	once	TRBV19	15	TRBJ2-7	TGTGCCAGTACTACCGGGACAGGGAGCTCCTACGAGCAGTACTTC	CASTTGTGSSYEQYF
.	.	TRBV4-3	14	TRBJ1-1	TGCGCCAGCAGCCAATACAGGGAGAGCACTGAAGCTTTCTTT	CASSQYRESTEAFF
TRBD2	.	TRBV29-1	16	TRBJ2-2	TGCAGCGTTGAAGACGGAGCGGGAGGGCCGACCGGGGAGCTGTTTTTT	CSVEDGAGGPTGELFF
.	.	TRBV9	13	TRBJ2-3	TGTGCCAGCAGCGTAGGAAGCACAGATACGCAGTATTTT	CASSVGSTDTQYF
.	.	TRBV4-3	18	TRBJ2-4	TGCGCCAGCAGCCAAGTGTTTCGCGACAGACTAGCCAAAAACATTCAGTACTTC	CASSQVFRDRLAKNIQYF
TRBD2	once	TRBV4-3	16	TRBJ2-3	TGCGCCAGCAGCCCCTCACTAGCGGGGAGCACAGATACGCAGTATTTT	CASSPSLAGSTDTQYF
.	.	TRBV9	13	TRBJ2-7	TGTGCCAGCAGCGCGCAGGGGTTTGGGGAGCAGTACTTC	CASSAQGFGEQYF
.	.	TRBV7-9	9	TRBJ1-1	TGTGCCAGCCCTACGGAAGCTTTCTTT	CASPTEAFF
.	.	TRBV25-1	14	TRBJ2-5	TGTGCCAGCAGTGAAGACAGAAGTAAAGAGACCCAGTACTTC	CASSEDRSKETQYF
.	.	TRBV10-1	13	TRBJ2-3	TGCGCCAGCAGTGAGGTGGCGGGAGATACGCAGTATTTT	CASSEVAGDTQYF
.	.	TRBV7-9	13	TRBJ1-3	TGTGCCAGCAGCTTAGGATCTGGAAACACCATATATTTT	CASSLGSGNTIYF
.	.	TRBV7-2	12	TRBJ1-2	TGTGCCAGCAGCTTAGACAGCCGAGGCTACACCTTC	CASSLDSRGYTF
TRBD2	.	TRBV5-1	18	TRBJ2-2	TGCGCCAGCAGCTTGTTTAGCGGGAGCTACGCGAACACCGGGGAGCTGTTTTTT	CASSLFSGSYANTGELFF
TRBD1	.	TRBV19	15	TRBJ1-5	TGTGCCAGTAGTATCACCCGAGGGGGCAGGCAGCCCCAGCATTTT	CASSITRGGRQPQHF
TRBD1	.	TRBV7-3	15	TRBJ1-2	TGTGCCAGCAGCCCACGGGCAGGGGGCGTCTATGGCTACACCTTC	CASSPRAGGVYGYTF
TRBD2	.	TRBV6-5	14	TRBJ2-7	TGTGCCAGCCGGGGGACTATGGGCTTGTACGAGCAGTACTTC	CASRGTMGLYEQYF
TRBD1	.	TRBV4-2	20	TRBJ2-6	TGTGCCAGCAGCCAAGATCTTGGACAGGGGGCCGGCTCTGGGGCCAACGTCCTGACTTTC	CASSQDLGQGAGSGANVLTF
TRBD2	.	TRBV2	14	TRBJ2-3	TGTGCCAGCAGTAGCGGGATTAGCACAGATACGCAGTATTTT	CASSSGISTDTQYF
.	once	TRBV27	13	TRBJ1-5	TGTGCCAGCAGTTTAGTTGCGGATCAGCCCCAGCATTTT	CASSLVADQPQHF
.	.	TRBV14	15	TRBJ1-2	TGTGCCAGCAGCCAAGGGAGGAGGGGAAGCTATGGCTACACCTTC	CASSQGRRGSYGYTF